This TCR beta chain was sequenced during a study of beta chain features in type 1 diabetes (dated by TCRdb to the late 2010s). Background for the entire study: Patients and healthy donors did not differ in mean age, gender distribution, total cell number or subset yield. Across all samples, fewer than 130 million sorted cells were examined, and cell number per subset correlated strongly with RNA yield. Regulatory and stem cell-like memory subsets were obtained from only 8 patients and about eight healthy donors, while naive and central memory subsets were obtained from all 30 or so donors. The study compared TCRB repertoires of sorted circulating CD4+ T cell subsets between recently diagnosed type 1 diabetes patients and matched healthy donors.

CDR1 and CDR2 are drawn from the germline V gene: SGHDN, FVKESK. V was cut back by 0 bases and J by 4 bases, leaving a gap of 24 bases between them. The CDR3 numbers 19 residues from cysteine through phenylalanine. Only the CDR3 DNA stays, 57 bases, in frame from base 1. A single peripheral blood draw of 95 to 150 mL on average was collected from each donor into heparinised tubes. A BD FACSAria II and a panel including CD45RO, CCR7, CD25, CD127, CD95 and CD27 were used to sort naive, central memory, regulatory and stem cell-like memory CD4+ T cells. All sorted populations exceeded 95% purity. Right away, PBMCs were isolated by Lymphoprep density gradient centrifugation and were stained directly, with no culture step. Samples were stained and sorted in pairs, with one healthy donor and one patient per experiment, so that batch effects were minimized. As for this clone: The antigen it binds to is not known. There are no base qualities to consult, and no much larger clone falls within one base.

What the research found in general, with its limitations: Naive, central memory and regulatory TCRB repertoires appeared to be more alike among patients than among healthy donors. Because the HLA sub-analyses included only small numbers of individuals, any influence of HLA type on TCRB rearrangement was left unresolved. PCR might favor shorter templates, but patient and control samples were amplified and corrected together, so any skew would affect both groups equally. At VDJ recombination sites, patients with type 1 diabetes made fewer insertions and deleted more nucleotides, a pattern implying thymic rearrangement abnormalities. Sequencing cDNA rather than genomic DNA could over-represent highly expressing activated cells, although activation and CD3 levels did not differ between groups. In all four CD4+ subsets, TCRB CDR3 length was moderately but significantly shorter in type 1 diabetes patients.

The High Capacity cDNA Reverse Transcription Kit was used to reverse transcribe all of the isolated RNA, meaning that expressed TCRB transcripts were what got sequenced. Naive, central memory and regulatory T cell samples underwent deep immunoSEQ sequencing, averaging around 3.6 million total reads per sample. Sorted cells were lysed in RLT buffer and RNA was extracted with DNase-treated RNeasy Micro or Mini kits, depending on cell number. To prevent cross-contamination, every cell subset was processed on its own, while patient and healthy donor samples were processed together. The immunoSEQ multiplex PCR was used to amplify TCRB sequences from cDNA, generating 87-bp fragments that spanned the CDR3 region. Sequencing of the amplicons was performed on the Illumina HiSeq platform. In the original analysis: PCR bias was corrected computationally using synthetic template baselines, and reads within Hamming distance 2 were collapsed, with unmergeable singletons discarded. Reads were aligned against IMGT to assign V, D and J genes, CDR3 length and insertions or deletions at six rearrangement sites. Clonotype counts were normalized to sorted cell number within each subset before computing true diversity and Gini coefficients with the tcR R package. The overlap coefficient, calculated on TCRB nucleotide sequences, was used to quantify repertoire sharing. TCRdb's version of the immuneACCESS table is confined to in-frame rearrangements and falls short of the full clone set. An unresolved V gene accounts for under half of the shortfall where checked; the remainder is of unknown origin. The DNA was the basis for D and trimming; V, J and clone size are from that table. In all, the sample holds roughly 160,000 clones, and 7.8% of those were seen once. Approximately 0.85% of the sample is held by the ten biggest clonotypes.

The TCR comes from a woman aged 35 to 49 with type 1 diabetes. Recombination connected TRBV14 to TRBJ2-5; the D gene is possibly TRBD2, with 6 bases matching. Sequencing was performed on central memory CD4+ T cells from blood. The nucleotides read TGTGCCAGCAGCCAAGAAAGGAGGGACCAGTCAAGGGATCGAGAGACCCAGTACTTC. The translation is CASSQERRDQSRDRETQYF.